A single sample is the source of the 27 T cell receptor beta chains below, sequenced in a study of a mutant IDH1 vaccine in newly diagnosed glioma. The table came from immunoSEQ multiplex PCR; TCRdb's copy has only in-frame clones and leaves some out. The data contain about 68,000 clones, more than 70% of them singletons. Their antigen targets remain unknown. Time point meaning: week 35, safety follow-up. Topical imiquimod accompanied each vaccine dose, which consisted of 300 ug of mutant IDH1 20-mer peptide. The sample in question was PBMCs, obtained from a glioma patient whose treatment included an IDH1 peptide vaccine. The receptors here all came from a man between 18 and 29 years old with glioma.

The genes are TRBV18 and TRBJ1-2; 7 bases map to TRBD1. This CDR3 spans 14 amino acids. J was trimmed by 8 bases and V by 3 bases; bases with no gene match: 9. Per germline, CDR1 KGHSH and CDR2 LQKENI. The DNA of the CDR3 is TGTGCCAGCTCACCTCTGGACAGGAGCGCCGGCTACACCTTC. The encoded protein is CASSPLDRSAGYTF.

On this clone: One junction end disagrees with the germline gene, perhaps due to a read error. The sample carries other DNA sequences with the same CDR3. CDR3 DNA: TGTGCCAGTAGTCAGACAGAATATAGCAATCAGCCCCAACATTTT. Translating it yields CASSQTEYSNQPQHF. The J gene is TRBJ1-5, the V gene TRBV19; the D gene is possibly TRBD1 (5 bases). Per germline, CDR1 LNHDA and CDR2 SQIVND (reference sequence). This CDR3 has 15 amino acids.

The chain joins TRBV6-1 to TRBJ1-2; tentative D call: TRBD1 (5 bases). Germline V gives CDR1 MNHNS, CDR2 SASEGT. V shed 7 bases and J shed 5 bases, with 20 bases lying between them. This CDR3 spans 15 amino acids. Here the CDR3 reads CASKLDINPTYGYTF. The CDR3 coding sequence is TGTGCCAGCAAATTGGACATCAACCCCACTTATGGCTACACCTTC.

V is TRBV5-6 and J is TRBJ1-6, with no clear D. V shed 4 bases and J shed 3 bases, with 14 bases lying between them. The CDR3 length is 16 residues. Germline CDR1 and CDR2: SGHDT and YYEEEE. CDR3 sequence (DNA): TGTGCCAGCAGCCGGCCTCGGGCTAGCTATAATTCACCCCTCCACTTT. This translates into CASSRPRASYNSPLHF. The variable domain in full, with the rest retrieved from reference TRBV5-6 and TRBJ1-6, is DAGVTQSPTHLIKTRGQQVTLRCSPKSGHDTVSWYQQALGQGPQFIFQYYEEEERQRGNFPDRFSGHQFPNYSSELNVNALLLGDSALYLCASSRPRASYNSPLHFGNGTRLTVT.

The V call is TRBV5-6, the J call TRBJ1-1; no clear D. The germline V and J ends were trimmed by 3 bases and 0 bases, with 12 bases remaining between them. The CDR3 totals 15 residues. Germline V lookup: CDR1 SGHDT, CDR2 YYEEEE. The CDR3 protein is CASSSRQVLNTEAFF. The CDR3 coding sequence is TGTGCCAGCAGCTCCCGTCAGGTTTTGAACACTGAAGCTTTCTTT.

This clone has ten or more counts. The chain joins TRBV19 to TRBJ2-5, with 10 bases fitting TRBD2. Germline CDR1 LNHDA, CDR2 SQIVND (reference sequence). The junction had 9 bases not matched to a gene; V was cut back by 1 base and J by 4 bases. The CDR3 runs to 17 residues. The DNA for the CDR3 is TGTGCCAGTAGTATAGTTGGAGCGGGGGGGCCAGGAGAGACCCAGTACTTC. Protein product: CASSIVGAGGPGETQYF.

V and J are TRBV13 and TRBJ2-1; D could derive from TRBD1 or TRBD2 (6 bases each). CDR1 is PRHDT, CDR2 FYEKMQ, per germline (reference sequence). Trimming shortened V by 2 bases and J by 5 bases, and 13 bases separated the two germline ends. The CDR3 spans 15 residues. The CDR3 bases are TGTGCCAGCAGCTTATGGGCAGGGGAGGACAATGAGCAGTTCTTC. This codes for CASSLWAGEDNEQFF. The variable domain in full, completed from reference TRBV13 and TRBJ2-1, reads AAGVIQSPRHLIKEKRETATLKCYPIPRHDTVYWYQQGPGQDPQFLISFYEKMQSDKGSIPDRFSAQQFSDYHSELNMSSLELGDSALYFCASSLWAGEDNEQFFGPGTRLTVL.

The rearrangement uses TRBV19 and TRBJ1-6; 7 bases line up with TRBD1. The germline V gene has CDR1 LNHDA and CDR2 SQIVND (reference sequence). Trimming took 4 bases from V and 6 from J; bases not matched to a gene: 3. The CDR3 extends over 14 amino acids. CDR3 region: CASSRGQINSPLHF. Written as DNA, the CDR3 is TGTGCCAGTAGTAGGGGACAGATTAATTCACCCCTCCACTTT.

This clone was counted a single time. The chain carries TRBV6-5 and TRBJ1-6; tentative D call: TRBD1 (5 bases). Germline assignment: CDR1 MNHEY and CDR2 SVGAGI. This CDR3 is built from 15 residues. The V end was cut by 2 bases, the J end by 10 bases, with 15 bases between. The CDR3 is CASSYVVGGKSPLHF. The CDR3 nucleotides read TGTGCCAGCAGTTACGTAGTGGGGGGGAAATCACCCCTCCACTTT.

The chain links TRBV30 to TRBJ1-2, with D unclear. CDR1 and CDR2 (germline): GTSNPN, SVGIG (reference sequence). V gave up 5 bases and J gave up 5 bases, with 6 bases separating them. The CDR3 covers 10 residues. This CDR3 reads CAWGTYGYTF. CDR3 DNA: TGTGCCTGGGGAACATATGGCTACACCTTC.

In this sample, this clone turned up a few times. The chain combines TRBV2 with TRBJ1-1; no definite D call. Germline assignment: CDR1 SNHLY and CDR2 FYNNEI. The V end lost 8 bases, the J end lost 11 bases, and 15 bases lay between the germline ends. The CDR3 contains 11 residues. The chain's CDR3 is CASVGSLLAFF. The CDR3 DNA reads TGTGCCAGCGTCGGTTCCCTGCTCGCTTTCTTT.

The chain links TRBV5-1 to TRBJ2-7; 7 nucleotides align to TRBD1. Germline V gene data show CDR1 as SGHRS and CDR2 as YFSETQ. The CDR3 sequence is 15 residues long. Trimming removed 4 bases from V and 0 bases from J; junction bases left unmatched: 7. CDR3 in amino acids: CASSRDSSYSYEQYF. In DNA, the CDR3 is TGCGCCAGCAGCAGGGACAGTTCATACTCCTACGAGCAGTACTTC.

This clone was counted only a few times. This rearrangement joins TRBV30 to TRBJ1-1; D may be TRBD1 (6 bases). This CDR3 spans 14 amino acids. The V and J ends lost 2 bases and 1 base respectively, with 11 bases between them. Per germline, CDR1 GTSNPN and CDR2 SVGIG (reference sequence). The CDR3 reads CAWSSGGKNTEAFF. The CDR3 DNA follows: TGTGCCTGGAGTAGTGGGGGCAAGAACACTGAAGCTTTCTTT.

J is TRBJ2-5 and V is TRBV25-1, with D hard to call. V lost 4 bases, J lost 5 bases, and 5 bases lay in between. The CDR3 loop spans 11 amino acids. Germline lookup yields CDR1 MGHDK and CDR2 SYGVNS. The CDR3 nucleotides read TGTGCCAGCAGTGGGTGGGAGACCCAGTACTTC. As protein: CASSGWETQYF.

The V and J genes are TRBV9 and TRBJ1-2, with D possibly being TRBD1 (5 bases). Trimming took 0 bases from V and 3 from J, leaving 18 bases between them. The CDR3 length is 17 residues. Germline CDR1 reads SGDLS; CDR2 reads YYNGEE. As DNA, the CDR3 is TGTGCCAGCAGCGTAGGCGAAGGTAGGGCGGGGGACTATGGCTACACCTTC. Translating gives CASSVGEGRAGDYGYTF. Full variable domain (remainder filled in from reference TRBV9 and TRBJ1-2): DSGVTQTPKHLITATGQRVTLRCSPRSGDLSVYWYQQSLDQGLQFLIQYYNGEERAKGNILERFSAQQFPDLHSELNLSSLELGDSALYFCASSVGEGRAGDYGYTFGSGTRLTVV.

The chain uses TRBV7-8 and TRBJ1-3; maybe TRBD1 (6 bases). Germline V CDR1 and CDR2: SGHVS, FQNEAQ. The V end lost 6 bases, the J end lost 2 bases, and 17 bases lay between the germline ends. The CDR3 loop spans 16 amino acids. CDR3 DNA: TGTGCCAGCAGTCCTCGGACAGAGTTCCCTGGAAACACCATATATTTT. Translation: CASSPRTEFPGNTIYF.

This clone was counted a single time. The sample contains more than one DNA sequence encoding this CDR3. The chain joins TRBV7-2 to TRBJ1-5; maybe TRBD1 (5 bases). The CDR3 extends over 14 amino acids. With 6 bases removed from V and 7 bases from J, the gap between germline ends came to 16 bases. Germline CDR1 reads SGHTA; CDR2 reads FQGNSA. The CDR3 nucleotides read TGTGCCAGCAGTCCGCGGGGGGGGGACCAGCCCCAGCATTTT. Protein: CASSPRGGDQPQHF.

This clone was seen a few times. The rearrangement joins TRBV7-6 to TRBJ1-1, with no clear D. This CDR3 contains 15 residues. V lost 0 bases and J lost 1, with 9 bases in between. Germline-derived CDR1 and CDR2 are SGHVS and FNYEAQ. The chain's CDR3 is CASSLAVMGNTEAFF. CDR3 in DNA: TGTGCCAGCAGCTTAGCAGTGATGGGGAACACTGAAGCTTTCTTT. Full variable domain (rest looked up from reference TRBV7-6 and TRBJ1-1): GAGVSQSPRYKVTKRGQDVALRCDPISGHVSLYWYRQALGQGPEFLTYFNYEAQQDKSGLPNDRFSAERPEGSISTLTIQRTEQRDSAMYRCASSLAVMGNTEAFFGQGTRLTVV.

This chain connects TRBV4-1 to TRBJ2-1, with 11 nucleotides matching TRBD2. The CDR3 runs 18 residues. From germline, CDR1 is MGHRA and CDR2 YSYEKL. The V gene end was trimmed by 1 base and the J gene end by 4 bases; junction bases not matched to a gene: 9. In DNA, the CDR3 is TGCGCCAGCAGCCAAGGGACCCGACTAGCGGGGCTTTACAATGAGCAGTTCTTC. It encodes CASSQGTRLAGLYNEQFF.

The chain couples TRBV27 to TRBJ2-7; D possibly matches TRBD1 or TRBD2 (5 bases each). Germline loops: CDR1 MNHEY, CDR2 SMNVEV (reference sequence). V was clipped by 4 bases and J by 4 bases, with 14 bases between them. The CDR3 is 14 amino acids. The CDR3 coding sequence is TGTGCCAGCAGTTCCATGGGACCGATTTACGAGCAGTACTTC. Its translation is CASSSMGPIYEQYF.

This clone is a singleton in its sample. Different DNA sequences within this sample yield the same CDR3. The chain has TRBV7-2 and TRBJ2-7; D ambiguous. V was shortened by 1 base and J by 4 bases, with 5 bases between the two germline ends. CDR1 and CDR2 from the germline V gene are SGHTA and FQGNSA. CDR3 length equals 12 residues. The CDR3 reads CASSLEVYEQYF. DNA of the CDR3: TGTGCCAGCAGCTTAGAGGTATACGAGCAGTACTTC.

V gene TRBV7-2 combines with J gene TRBJ2-1; 9 bases line up with TRBD1. CDR1 SGHTA and CDR2 FQGNSA come from the germline V gene. V shed 7 bases, J shed 8 bases, and the junction held 12 bases outside the gene matches. There are 15 residues in the CDR3. DNA of the CDR3: TGTGCCAGCACCAGAGCGGTAGGACAGGGGTATGAGCAGTTCTTC. Its translation: CASTRAVGQGYEQFF.

The chain joins TRBV7-8 to TRBJ2-7; 9 bases agree with TRBD2. This CDR3 spans 17 amino acids. Germline V gene lookup returns CDR1 SGHVS and CDR2 FQNEAQ. The V gene end was trimmed by 2 bases and the J gene end by 1 base; junction bases not matched to a gene: 9. CDR3 sequence reads: CASSLPGSGSVSYEQYF. For the CDR3, the DNA is TGTGCCAGCAGCTTACCCGGTAGCGGGAGCGTATCCTACGAGCAGTACTTC. Variable domain in full (rest from reference TRBV7-8 and TRBJ2-7): GAGVSQSPRYKVAKRGQDVALRCDPISGHVSLFWYQQALGQGPEFLTYFQNEAQLDKSGLPSDRFFAERPEGSVSTLKIQRTQQEDSAVYLCASSLPGSGSVSYEQYFGPGTRLTVT.

The rearrangement joins TRBV14 to TRBJ2-4, with D possibly called TRBD1 or TRBD2 (5 bases each). CDR3 size: 17 residues. With 4 bases removed from V and 2 bases from J, the gap between germline ends came to 18 bases. The germline V gene has CDR1 SGHDN and CDR2 FVKESK. The chain's CDR3 is CASSLRGTGLPKNIQYF. For the CDR3, the DNA is TGTGCCAGCAGCCTCCGAGGGACGGGGCTACCCAAAAACATTCAGTACTTC.

The V and J genes are TRBV30 and TRBJ1-5; 11 bases are shared with TRBD1. The ends lost 3 bases at V and 0 bases at J; junction bases unmatched: 4. Germline V gives CDR1 GTSNPN, CDR2 SVGIG (reference sequence). The CDR3 is 16 residues long. The CDR3 protein is CAWRGQGGYSNQPQHF. The CDR3 bases are TGTGCCTGGAGGGGACAGGGGGGATATAGCAATCAGCCCCAGCATTTT.

The chain uses TRBV30 and TRBJ1-2; D gene uncertain. The V and J ends lost 0 bases and 8 bases respectively, with 13 bases between them. This CDR3 has 13 amino acids. Germline V CDR1 and CDR2: GTSNPN, SVGIG (reference sequence). The CDR3 region is CAWSVGGSRGYTF. DNA for the CDR3: TGTGCCTGGAGTGTAGGTGGCTCTAGGGGCTACACCTTC. The full variable domain, completed using reference TRBV30 and TRBJ1-2, is SQTIHQWPATLVQPVGSPLSLECTVEGTSNPNLYWYRQAAGRGLQLLFYSVGIGQISSEVPQNLSASRPQDRQFILSSKKLLLSDSGFYLCAWSVGGSRGYTFGSGTRLTVV.

The chain recombines TRBV29-1 with TRBJ1-1, with TRBD1 as a possible D gene (6 bases). V was clipped by 5 bases and J by 2 bases, with 15 bases between them. The germline CDR1 and CDR2 sequences are SQVTM and ANQGSEA. This CDR3 is built from 14 residues. DNA of the CDR3: TGCAGCGTTCTGAAAGGACAGCCTAACACTGAAGCTTTCTTT. Amino acids: CSVLKGQPNTEAFF.